Sequencing of this T cell receptor (beta chain) was carried out in a study of T cells in Graves' hyperthyroidism and ophthalmopathy. Study-level points and caveats: Most thyroid clonotypes with frequency above 0.001 were detected in blood. From stable hyperthyroidism, ophthalmopathy was set apart by a 13 V-J model.

The CDR3 contains 16 residues. Trimming cost V 8 bases and J 4 bases, with 23 bases left between them. It was 8.5 to 10 ml of fresh peripheral blood that supplied the PBMCs. Many counts were recorded for this clonotype. Its antigen is undetermined. From RNA transcripts, TCR beta CDR3 regions were amplified. First-round RT-PCR of the TCR CDR3 relied on the HTBI primer set. Each CDR3 protein is one row after TCRdb ran MiXCR on the multiplex PCR reads. The sample holds 360,000 or so distinct CDR3 sequences, 15% to 20% seen once. The specimen was blood. The chain has TRBV12-3 or TRBV12-4 and TRBJ1-1, with D maybe TRBD1 (6 bases). This receptor was obtained from a woman in her thirties or forties with Graves' ophthalmopathy. Here the CDR3 reads CASSPAGPHRATEAFF. The CDR3 coding sequence is TGTGCCAGCTCCCCCGCCGGGCCACACAGGGCCACTGAAGCTTTCTTT.